The present T cell receptor beta chain was sequenced within a study of T-cell memory formation after mild COVID-19. Study conclusions and caveats: Day 15 to 85 contracting clones showed balanced CD4/CD8; later expanders leaned CD4+. Proof of SARS-CoV-2 specificity was absent for the second-wave clones that crested on day 37. Memory cells collected pre-infection included some clones that later responded, suggesting cross-reactive memory joined.

TCRalpha and TCRbeta libraries used 5'RACE with constant-segment primers and UMIs. TCRdb re-derived calls from the 5' RACE reads in MiXCR, one entry per CDR3 protein. Of about 110,000 distinct CDR3 sequences listed, roughly an eighth are singletons. In this sample, this clonotype turned up a few times. Its antigen is not known. The ends were cut back, 3 bases at V and 5 bases at J, with 23 bases in the middle. The CDR3 is made up of 17 amino acids. Sample: PBMCs or a T cell subset sorted from them (not recorded which). The clonotype was recovered from an adult woman who had mild COVID-19 (a few samples of this study predate the infection). Cell type and time point are not known. The chain recombines TRBV12-3 or TRBV12-4 with TRBJ2-7; possibly TRBD1 for D (8 bases). The CDR3 nucleotides read TGTGCCAGCAGTTTCTGGGGCGGGGGACAGGAGGAACACGAGCAGTACTTC. This translates into CASSFWGGGQEEHEQYF.